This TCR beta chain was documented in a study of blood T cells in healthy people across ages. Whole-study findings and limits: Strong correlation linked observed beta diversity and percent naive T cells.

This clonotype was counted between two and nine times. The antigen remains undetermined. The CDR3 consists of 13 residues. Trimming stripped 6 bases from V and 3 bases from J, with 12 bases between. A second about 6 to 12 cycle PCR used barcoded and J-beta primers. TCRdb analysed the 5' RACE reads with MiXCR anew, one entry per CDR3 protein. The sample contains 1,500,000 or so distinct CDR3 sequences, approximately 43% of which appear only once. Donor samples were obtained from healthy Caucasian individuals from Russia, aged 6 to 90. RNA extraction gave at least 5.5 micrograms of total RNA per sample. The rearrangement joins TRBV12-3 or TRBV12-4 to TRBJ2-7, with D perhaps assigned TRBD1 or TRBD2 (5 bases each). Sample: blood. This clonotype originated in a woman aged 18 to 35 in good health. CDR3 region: CASRGPTLYEQYF. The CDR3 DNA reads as TGTGCCAGCAGGGGACCTACCCTCTACGAGCAGTACTTC.